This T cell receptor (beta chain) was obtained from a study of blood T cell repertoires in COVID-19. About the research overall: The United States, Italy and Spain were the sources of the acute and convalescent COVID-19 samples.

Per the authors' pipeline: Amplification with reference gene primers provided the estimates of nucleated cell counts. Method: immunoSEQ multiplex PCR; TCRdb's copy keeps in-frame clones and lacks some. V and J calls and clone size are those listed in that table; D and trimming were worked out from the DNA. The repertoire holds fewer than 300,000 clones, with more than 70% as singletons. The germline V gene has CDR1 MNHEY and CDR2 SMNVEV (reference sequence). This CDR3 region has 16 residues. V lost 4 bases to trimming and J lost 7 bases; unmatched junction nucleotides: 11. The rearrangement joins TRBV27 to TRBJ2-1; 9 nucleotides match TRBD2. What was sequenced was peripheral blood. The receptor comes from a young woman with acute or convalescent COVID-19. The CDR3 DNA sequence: TGTGCCAGCAGTTCGACTCTGGCGGGAGGGTGGAATGAGCAGTTCTTC. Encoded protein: CASSSTLAGGWNEQFF.